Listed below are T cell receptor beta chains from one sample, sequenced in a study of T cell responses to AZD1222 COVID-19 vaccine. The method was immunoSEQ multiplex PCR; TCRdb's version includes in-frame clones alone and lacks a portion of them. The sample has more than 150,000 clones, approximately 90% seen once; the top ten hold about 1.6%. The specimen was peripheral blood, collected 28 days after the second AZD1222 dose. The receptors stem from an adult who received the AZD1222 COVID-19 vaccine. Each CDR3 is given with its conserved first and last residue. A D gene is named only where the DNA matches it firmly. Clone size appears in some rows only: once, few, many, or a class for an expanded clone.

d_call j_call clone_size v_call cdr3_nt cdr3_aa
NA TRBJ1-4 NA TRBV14 TGTGCCAGCAGCCAAGATCCTAGTGCGGGGGAAAAACTGTTTTTT CASSQDPSAGEKLFF
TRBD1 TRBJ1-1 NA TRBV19 TGTGCCAGTAACCCCCTCGGGACAGGGGTCGGAACTGAAGCTTTCTTT CASNPLGTGVGTEAFF
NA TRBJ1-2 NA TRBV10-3 TGTGCCATCAGTGCAAGGACAGAGGACCGTGGCTACACCTTC CAISARTEDRGYTF
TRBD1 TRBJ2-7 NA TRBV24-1 TGTGCCACCAGCCAGGGGGTCGAGCAGTACTTC CATSQGVEQYF
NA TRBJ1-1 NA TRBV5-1 TGCGCCAGCAGCAGAGACAGAGACGATCCGGCTTTCTTT CASSRDRDDPAFF
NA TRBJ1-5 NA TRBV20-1 TGCAGTGCTAGTGAGGCAGGGGCTAATAGCAATCAGCCCCAGCATTTT CSASEAGANSNQPQHF
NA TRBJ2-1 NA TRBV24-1 TGTGCCACCAGTGATTCGACGGGGGCTTACAATGAGCAGTTCTTC CATSDSTGAYNEQFF
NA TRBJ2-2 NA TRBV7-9 TGTGCCAGCAGCTTCAAGGGCTTAACCGCGAACACCGGGGAGCTGTTTTTT CASSFKGLTANTGELFF
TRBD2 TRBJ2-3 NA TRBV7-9 TGTGCCAGCAGCCATAGCGGGGGGGCGGATACGCAGTATTTT CASSHSGGADTQYF
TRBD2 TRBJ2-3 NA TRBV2 TGTGCCAGCCGTAACACGGGACTAGCGGGGGCCATGGGAACAGATACGCAGTATTTT CASRNTGLAGAMGTDTQYF
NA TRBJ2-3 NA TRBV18 TGTGCCAGCTCAACGCTTCCGGGCCACACAGATACGCAGTATTTT CASSTLPGHTDTQYF
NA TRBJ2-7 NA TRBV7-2 TGTGCCAGCAGCTTAGCGGGGGCAAGCTCCTACGAGCAGTACTTC CASSLAGASSYEQYF
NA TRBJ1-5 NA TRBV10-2 TGCGCCAGCAGTGAAGAAAGTAATCAGCCCCAGCATTTT CASSEESNQPQHF
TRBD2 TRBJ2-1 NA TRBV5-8 TGTGCCAGCAGCTTGGGTCTTGGCGGGGGTGCCTACAATGAGCAGTTCTTC CASSLGLGGGAYNEQFF
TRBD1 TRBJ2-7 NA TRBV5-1 TGCGCCAGCAGCTTAACAGGGGGCTACGAGCAGTACTTC CASSLTGGYEQYF
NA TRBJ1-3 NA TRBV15 TGTGCCACCAGCAGAGATCATGGAAACACCATATATTTT CATSRDHGNTIYF
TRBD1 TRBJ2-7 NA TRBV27 TGTGCCAGCAGTTTTGGACAGGGAAACTACGAGCAGTACTTC CASSFGQGNYEQYF
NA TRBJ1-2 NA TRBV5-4 TGTGCCAGCAGCTTGAAGGTTGCCGGGAACTATGGCTACACCTTC CASSLKVAGNYGYTF
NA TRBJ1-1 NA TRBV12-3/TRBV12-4 TGTGCCAGCAGCTCAAATAGGGACCAAGCTTTCTTT CASSSNRDQAFF
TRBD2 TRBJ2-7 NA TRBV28 TGTGCCAGCAGTTCCCCCGGGACTAGCGGGACCTACGAGCAGTACTTC CASSSPGTSGTYEQYF
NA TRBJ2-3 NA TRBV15 TGTGCCACCAGGTCCCCAGGGTCCGGTGGGGCAGATACGCAGTATTTT CATRSPGSGGADTQYF
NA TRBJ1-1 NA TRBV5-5 TGTGCCAGCAGCTTGCTTTCCGTGAACACTGAAGCTTTCTTT CASSLLSVNTEAFF
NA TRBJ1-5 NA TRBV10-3 TGTGCCATCAGTGAGTCTGGCGCCCCCGGTCAGCCCCAGCATTTT CAISESGAPGQPQHF
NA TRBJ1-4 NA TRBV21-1 TGTGCCAGCAGCAAAGCCGGAGGGGGACAGGGAAAGGAAAAACTGTTTTTT CASSKAGGGQGKEKLFF
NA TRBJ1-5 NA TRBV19 TGTGCCAGTAGTTGGTCGGACCATAGCAATCAGCCCCAGCATTTT CASSWSDHSNQPQHF
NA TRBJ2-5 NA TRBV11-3 TGTGCCAGCAGCTTAAACAGGGAGGAGACCCAGTACTTC CASSLNREETQYF
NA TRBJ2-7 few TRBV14 TGTGCCAGCAGCCAAGATCGAACTGGTACCCGCTCCTACGAGCAGTACTTC CASSQDRTGTRSYEQYF
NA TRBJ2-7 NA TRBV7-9 TGTGCCAGCAGCTTAGAGGGGCAGGATTACTTC CASSLEGQDYF
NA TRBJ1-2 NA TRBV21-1 TGTGCCAGCAGCTCGCGGGCTGAGGGAGGGGGCTACACCTTC CASSSRAEGGGYTF
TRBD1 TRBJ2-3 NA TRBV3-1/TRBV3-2 TGTGCCAGCAGCCCGACAGGGGGCAGGGCAGATACGCAGTATTTT CASSPTGGRADTQYF
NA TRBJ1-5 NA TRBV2 TGTGCCAGCAGTGGGGGCAGGGTCGATAATCAGCCCCAGCATTTT CASSGGRVDNQPQHF
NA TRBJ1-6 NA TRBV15 TGTGCCACCAGCAGAGATACACCCGCGGGTAATTCACCCCTCCACTTT CATSRDTPAGNSPLHF
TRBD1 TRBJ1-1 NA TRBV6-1 TGTGCCAGCAACCCGAGACAGGGACCTGAAGCTTTCTTT CASNPRQGPEAFF
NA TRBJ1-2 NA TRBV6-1 TGTGCCAGCAGTGACGACAGTAACTATGGCTACACCTTC CASSDDSNYGYTF
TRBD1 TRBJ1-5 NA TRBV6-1 TGTGCCAGCAGTGTCTCCGGGACAGGGAACTCTCGAGGGCAGCCCCAGCATTTT CASSVSGTGNSRGQPQHF
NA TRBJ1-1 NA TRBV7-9 TGTGCCAGCAGCTTAGGCACTGAAGCTTTCTTT CASSLGTEAFF
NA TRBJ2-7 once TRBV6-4 TGTGCCATACCCGATCGTTTTTCCCTACTAAGGGACCGCCGACCTTACGAGCAGTACTTC CAIPDRFSLLRDRRPYEQYF
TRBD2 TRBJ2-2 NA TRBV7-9 TGTGCCAGCAGTCAGTCTCTAGCGGGAGGGAACACCGGGGAGCTGTTTTTT CASSQSLAGGNTGELFF
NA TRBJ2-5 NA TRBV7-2 TGTGCCAGCAGCTTACGGGAAGGGGCAGAGACCCAGTACTTC CASSLREGAETQYF
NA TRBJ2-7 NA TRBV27 TGTGCCAGCACTTTAAAAGGTGGAGGGGTTCCCTTGTCCTACGAGCAGTACTTC CASTLKGGGVPLSYEQYF
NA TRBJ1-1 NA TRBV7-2 TGTGCCAGCAGCTTTTTGCGGGGGAACACTGAAGCTTTCTTT CASSFLRGNTEAFF
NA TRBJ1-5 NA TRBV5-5 TGTGCCAGCAGCTTGGATTTGGATTTTGGCAATCAGCCCCAGCATTTT CASSLDLDFGNQPQHF
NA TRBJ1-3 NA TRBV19 TGTGCCAGTAGTATCCCCTCAGGACGCTCTGGAAACACCATATATTTT CASSIPSGRSGNTIYF
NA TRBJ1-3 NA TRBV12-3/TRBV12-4 TGTGCCATCAGCCCCCCGCAGACCCAAATATTT CAISPPQTQIF
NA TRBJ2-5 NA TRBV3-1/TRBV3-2 TGTGCCAGCAGCCAACGTCCCGTCTTTCAAGAGACCCAGTACTTC CASSQRPVFQETQYF
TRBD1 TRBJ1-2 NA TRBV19 TGTGCCAGTAGTATTTGGTGGGACAGGGCGATTCAGAGCTATGGCTACACCTTC CASSIWWDRAIQSYGYTF
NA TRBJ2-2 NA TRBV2 TGTGCCAGCAAATACACCAACAGGCAGGGTGGTGCCGGGGAGCTGTTTTTT CASKYTNRQGGAGELFF
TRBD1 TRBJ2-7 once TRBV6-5 TGTGCCAGCAGTTACAGGGGGCACCCATACGAGCAGTACTTC CASSYRGHPYEQYF
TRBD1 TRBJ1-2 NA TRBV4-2 TGTGCCAGCAGCCCCGGGACAGGGGACGTCTATGGCTACACCTTC CASSPGTGDVYGYTF
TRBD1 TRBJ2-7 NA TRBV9 TGTGCCAGCAGCGTCAATTCTGGACAGGGCTTCGGCGAGCAGTACTTC CASSVNSGQGFGEQYF
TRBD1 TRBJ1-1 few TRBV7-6 TGTGCCAGCAGCTTAGGTGGGACAGGGGAAGGAAACACTGAAGCTTTCTTT CASSLGGTGEGNTEAFF
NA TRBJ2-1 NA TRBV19 TGTGCCAGTAGCATCATTGCCGGCTCCTACAATGAGCAGTTCTTC CASSIIAGSYNEQFF
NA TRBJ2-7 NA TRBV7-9 TGTGCCAGCAGCTTAGGACGGACGGGTAGCTACGAGCAGTACTTC CASSLGRTGSYEQYF
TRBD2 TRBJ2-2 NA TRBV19 TGTGCCAGTAACACCGCCGGGGGCGGGGGGAGAGGTACCGGGGAGCTGTTTTTT CASNTAGGGGRGTGELFF